Presented here are 20 T cell receptor beta chains from one specimen sequenced in a study of cytomegalovirus exposure and HLA in healthy donors. 60 Vbeta and 13 Jbeta primers were used in PCR. Sequenced by immunoSEQ multiplex PCR; TCRdb stores in-frame clones only, minus some. The sample lists around 200,000 clones; roughly three quarters were seen once. Input material: PBMCs. The receptors stem from a woman aged 45-60 years in good health and CMV-seronegative.

The sample holds one count of this clone. The chain is built from TRBV28 and TRBJ2-7, with 9 positions matching TRBD1. The CDR3 spans 15 residues. V trimming: 2 bases; J trimming: 5 bases; junction bases outside the gene matches: 7. Germline CDR1 MDHEN, CDR2 SYDVKM. Written as DNA, the CDR3 is TGTGCCAGCAGTTTACCCGGGACAGGGAACCACGAGCAGTACTTC. Amino acid sequence: CASSLPGTGNHEQYF.

This chain links TRBV6-1 with TRBJ1-1, with D possibly matching TRBD1 (5 bases). In germline, CDR1 is MNHNS, CDR2 SASEGT. The CDR3 extends over 13 amino acids. Trimming stripped 7 bases from V and 7 bases from J, with 16 bases between. CDR3 in DNA: TGTGCCAGCAACCAGCACAGGCCCGATGAAGCTTTCTTT. Translation: CASNQHRPDEAFF.

The V and J genes are TRBV9 and TRBJ2-7, with a tentative D call TRBD2 (5 bases). The ends were cut back, 3 bases at V and 4 bases at J, with 17 bases in the middle. The CDR3 has 15 amino acids. Germline V CDR1 and CDR2: SGDLS, YYNGEE. The CDR3 region has the DNA TGTGCCAGCAGCGGAGAGGGTGCGGCCGCTTACGAGCAGTACTTC. The encoded protein is CASSGEGAAAYEQYF.

This sequence joins TRBV14 and TRBJ1-3; maybe TRBD1 (5 bases). The V gene's germline CDR1 is SGHDN and CDR2 FVKESK. The V and J ends lost 0 bases and 0 bases respectively, with 9 bases between them. This CDR3 contains 16 residues. CDR3 sequence reads: CASSQDRAGSGNTIYF. CDR3 in DNA: TGTGCCAGCAGCCAAGACAGGGCAGGCTCTGGAAACACCATATATTTT.

The V call is TRBV10-3, the J call TRBJ1-6, with 9 bases matching TRBD1. Germline V gene sequence: CDR1 ENHRY, CDR2 SYGVKD. The CDR3 totals 15 residues. J gave up 7 bases and V 8 bases, and 9 bases lay outside the gene matches. The CDR3: CAIGLNGQGNSPLHF. CDR3 sequence (DNA): TGTGCCATCGGATTGAATGGACAGGGGAATTCACCCCTCCACTTT.

This rearrangement joins TRBV6-5 to TRBJ1-4; TRBD1 aligns across 7 bases. The CDR3 extends over 14 amino acids. The germline V gene encodes CDR1 MNHEY and CDR2 SVGAGI. The J segment lost 3 bases and the V segment lost 7 bases, leaving 5 bases of the junction unmatched. DNA for the CDR3: TGTGCCAGCAAGTTCGGGACAGCTAATGAAAAACTGTTTTTT. Protein sequence: CASKFGTANEKLFF.

The sample holds a few counts of this clone. This CDR3 is CASRTTGIPEAFF. The CDR3 region has the DNA TGTGCCAGCAGAACTACAGGGATCCCTGAAGCTTTCTTT. V is TRBV27 and J is TRBJ1-1; D might be TRBD1 (6 bases). The ends were cut back, 6 bases at V and 6 bases at J, with 14 bases in the middle. The CDR3 covers 13 residues. Per the germline V gene, CDR1 is MNHEY and CDR2 is SMNVEV (reference sequence).

As for this clone: At one boundary the junction diverges from the germline segment, which might be a read error. Other nucleotide sequences in the sample specify the same CDR3. The chain links TRBV5-4 to TRBJ2-7; 8 bases fit TRBD2. This CDR3 is built from 15 residues. Germline CDR1 SGHNT, CDR2 YYREEE (reference sequence). The CDR3 coding sequence is TGCGCCAGCAGCCCCTTCTCCGGGAGGGCCGACGAGCAGTACTTC. Its protein product is CASSPFSGRADEQYF.

The rearrangement joins TRBV28 to TRBJ2-7; a weak D match, TRBD1 (7 bases). The CDR3 is made up of 15 amino acids. Germline V gene data show CDR1 as MDHEN and CDR2 as SYDVKM. Trimming shortened V by 8 bases and J by 2 bases, and 19 bases separated the two germline ends. CDR3 in amino acids: CASSERGRGAYEQYF. As DNA, the CDR3 is TGTGCCAGCTCCGAACGGGGCAGGGGGGCCTACGAGCAGTACTTC.

The CDR3 reads CASSFSGGAWNEQFF. CDR3 nucleotides: TGTGCCAGCAGTTTTAGCGGGGGGGCCTGGAATGAGCAGTTCTTC. V and J are TRBV14 and TRBJ2-1, with 11 bases lining up with TRBD2. V gave up 6 bases and J gave up 7 bases; unmatched junction bases: 8. This CDR3 is built from 15 residues. The V gene's germline CDR1 is SGHDN and CDR2 FVKESK.

The CDR3 reads CASALGPTSSYEQYF. CDR3 nucleotide sequence: TGTGCCAGCGCCCTCGGGCCGACTAGCTCCTACGAGCAGTACTTC. This chain connects TRBV28 to TRBJ2-7; D is possibly TRBD2 (6 bases). Germline V CDR1 and CDR2: MDHEN, SYDVKM. The V gene lost 8 bases and the J gene lost 0 bases, with 17 bases spanning the gap. The CDR3 contains 15 residues.

The J gene is TRBJ1-6, the V gene TRBV7-2; D might be TRBD1 (6 bases). Germline V CDR1 and CDR2: SGHTA, FQGNSA. The CDR3 runs to 13 residues. The germline V and J ends were trimmed by 4 bases and 13 bases, with 14 bases remaining between them. For the CDR3, the DNA is TGTGCCAGCAGCTCCACGCCGGACAGCCCCCTCCACTTT. Translated: CASSSTPDSPLHF.

This clone appeared once. This chain connects TRBV6-5 to TRBJ2-1, with 9 bases matching TRBD1. With 4 bases clipped from V and 6 bases from J, the junction kept 10 bases outside the gene matches. The CDR3 loop spans 16 amino acids. Germline V gene sequence: CDR1 MNHEY, CDR2 SVGAGI. CDR3 sequence (DNA): TGTGCCAGCAGTTCGGGGGGACAGGGTTGGTCCAATGAGCAGTTCTTC. Its translation is CASSSGGQGWSNEQFF.

This sequence joins TRBV7-8 and TRBJ2-6, with 7 bases identical to TRBD1. V lost 6 bases and J lost 4; bases outside the gene matches: 24. The CDR3 consists of 21 residues. CDR1 SGHVS and CDR2 FQNEAQ come from the germline V gene. The CDR3: CASRQTGPAKPASPGANVLTF. In nucleotides, the CDR3 is TGTGCCAGCAGGCAGACAGGGCCGGCGAAACCCGCTTCCCCCGGGGCCAACGTCCTGACTTTC. The full variable domain, rest sourced from reference TRBV7-8 and TRBJ2-6, is GAGVSQSPRYKVAKRGQDVALRCDPISGHVSLFWYQQALGQGPEFLTYFQNEAQLDKSGLPSDRFFAERPEGSVSTLKIQRTQQEDSAVYLCASRQTGPAKPASPGANVLTFGAGSRLTVL.

This clone was found a few times. The chain links TRBV18 to TRBJ2-5, with 8 nucleotides matching TRBD1. The J call may be faulty, since TRBJ2-7 better matches the DNA end. The CDR3 is made up of 15 amino acids. The germline CDR1 and CDR2 sequences are KGHSH and LQKENI. The DNA of the CDR3 is TGTGCCAGCTCACGCAGGACAGGGTTATCCCACGAGCAGTACTTC. Its protein is CASSRRTGLSHEQYF.

The chain recombines TRBV9 with TRBJ1-3; no definite D call. CDR3 length: 17 residues. V was pared by 0 bases and J by 7 bases, with 20 bases between. Germline V gene data show CDR1 as SGDLS and CDR2 as YYNGEE. The CDR3 sequence is CASSVAAAGADTNTIYF. CDR3 DNA: TGTGCCAGCAGCGTAGCCGCCGCTGGAGCAGATACGAACACCATATATTTT.

This rearrangement joins TRBV5-6 to TRBJ1-2; D gene unclear. The germline V gene has CDR1 SGHDT and CDR2 YYEEEE. V was cut by 0 bases and J by 0 bases, with 3 bases left in between. The CDR3 runs 13 residues. CDR3 nucleotide sequence: TGTGCCAGCAGCTTGGGTACTAACTATGGCTACACCTTC. It translates to CASSLGTNYGYTF.

V usage is TRBV4-2 and J usage is TRBJ2-1; D unclear. This CDR3 comprises 18 residues. CDR1 is LGHNA, CDR2 YNFKEQ, per germline. V dropped 0 bases and J dropped 0 bases, with 15 bases sitting between them. The CDR3 DNA follows: TGTGCCAGCAGCCAAGATTTACCGAGGATAAGCTCCTACAATGAGCAGTTCTTC. Translation gives CASSQDLPRISSYNEQFF.

The chain uses TRBV5-4 and TRBJ1-2, with unresolved D. Germline values: CDR1 SGHNT, CDR2 YYREEE (reference sequence). The CDR3 totals 13 residues. Trimming removed 2 bases at V and 3 bases at J, with 8 bases between. CDR3 bases: TGTGCCAGCAGCTTCGGCGCGGACTATGGCTACACCTTC. Its translation is CASSFGADYGYTF.

This clone has only one observation. The chain combines TRBV7-9 with TRBJ2-7; the D gene is possibly TRBD1 (5 bases). With 0 bases removed from V and 5 bases from J, the gap between germline ends came to 8 bases. Germline CDR1 is SEHNR and CDR2 is FQNEAQ (reference sequence). The CDR3 covers 13 residues. CDR3 nucleotides: TGTGCCAGCAGCTTAGCAAGGGGCGACGAGCAGTACTTC. It encodes CASSLARGDEQYF.